The 30 T cell receptor beta chains below were found in one sample sequenced in a study of OX40 agonist ivuxolimab in advanced cancers. Profiling relied on immunoSEQ multiplex PCR, and the TCRdb table lists in-frame clones only, not all of them. The sample shows under 20,000 clones, around three quarters of them seen only once. This material consisted of CD4+ or CD8+ T cells sorted from blood, taken in a trial of the OX40 agonist ivuxolimab. Source of these receptors: an adult with an advanced solid tumor such as melanoma, head and neck, liver or kidney cancer.

This clone was recorded once. The chain is built from TRBV7-2 and TRBJ2-5, with 12 bases that match TRBD2. CDR1 is SGHTA, CDR2 FQGNSA, per germline. The CDR3 length is 18 residues. After removal of 3 bases from V and 1 base from J, the junction contained 9 bases not matched to a gene. This CDR3 is CASSFLTSGSPIQETQYF. CDR3 bases: TGTGCCAGCAGCTTTCTGACTAGCGGGAGCCCTATCCAAGAGACCCAGTACTTC.

The V gene is TRBV6-5, the J gene TRBJ1-2; TRBD1 matches at 7 bases. The CDR3 has 15 residues. The J segment lost 4 bases and the V segment lost 6 bases, leaving 11 bases of the junction unmatched. Germline lookup yields CDR1 MNHEY and CDR2 SVGAGI. CDR3 region: CASSWDSGNSYGYTF. For the CDR3, the DNA is TGTGCCAGCAGCTGGGACAGCGGGAACTCCTATGGCTACACCTTC.

This chain connects TRBV19 to TRBJ2-1; maybe TRBD2 (6 bases). Between the trimmed V and J ends, which lost 5 bases and 1 base, there was a span of 12 bases. The length of the CDR3 is 15 residues. Germline assignment: CDR1 LNHDA and CDR2 SQIVND (reference sequence). Here the CDR3 reads CASSGDSYSYNEQFF. The CDR3 DNA reads TGTGCCAGTAGTGGGGACTCCTATTCCTACAATGAGCAGTTCTTC.

This chain links TRBV13 with TRBJ2-3; tentative D call: TRBD1 (6 bases). Deletions cut 5 bases from V and 7 bases from J, with 19 bases between. CDR1 is PRHDT, CDR2 FYEKMQ, per germline (reference sequence). This CDR3 is built from 15 residues. CDR3 protein: CASSRRTDGSNTQYF. CDR3 nucleotide sequence: TGTGCCAGCAGCCGAAGGACAGACGGGTCAAATACGCAGTATTTT.

This rearrangement joins TRBV11-2 to TRBJ1-2, with D unresolved. Germline values: CDR1 SGHAT, CDR2 FQNNGV. Trimming removed 2 bases from V and 1 base from J, with 14 bases in between. CDR3 length: 16 residues. CDR3 nucleotide sequence: TGTGCCAGCAGCTTACTTGTCGGACTCGATAACTATGGCTACACCTTC. Amino acid sequence: CASSLLVGLDNYGYTF.

The rearrangement links TRBV11-2 to TRBJ1-2; D remains ambiguous. Germline CDR1 SGHAT, CDR2 FQNNGV. The CDR3 spans 11 residues. Trimming removed 0 bases at V and 14 bases at J, with 10 bases between. The CDR3, as DNA: TGTGCCAGCAGCTTAGAGAACCGCAAAACCTTC. The encoded protein is CASSLENRKTF.

The chain has TRBV11-2 and TRBJ1-1; D ambiguous. Trimming left V 6 bases short and J 4 bases short, with 9 bases between. CDR1 and CDR2 (germline): SGHAT, FQNNGV. The CDR3 spans 12 residues. CDR3 sequence: CASRNTATEAFF. CDR3 DNA: TGTGCCAGCAGGAACACAGCCACTGAAGCTTTCTTT.

The J gene is TRBJ2-2, the V gene TRBV29-1, with D hard to call. This CDR3 comprises 12 residues. V was cut by 3 bases and J by 3 bases, with 5 bases left in between. Germline V gene sequence: CDR1 SQVTM, CDR2 ANQGSEA. The chain's CDR3 is CSVERDTGELFF. In DNA form, the CDR3 reads TGCAGCGTTGAGCGCGACACCGGGGAGCTGTTTTTT.

This chain joins TRBV6-5 and TRBJ2-3, with D possibly being TRBD2 (6 bases). The CDR3 has 15 residues. Per germline, CDR1 MNHEY and CDR2 SVGAGI. V dropped 4 bases and J dropped 2 bases, with 13 bases sitting between them. In DNA, the CDR3 is TGTGCCAGCAGTTTGCCGGGACTCTTCACAGATACGCAGTATTTT. The encoded protein is CASSLPGLFTDTQYF.

The gene calls are TRBV15 and TRBJ1-2; D remains ambiguous. The germline V gene encodes CDR1 LNHNV and CDR2 YYDKDF (reference sequence). V was shortened by 8 bases and J by 4 bases, with 14 bases between the two germline ends. This CDR3 contains 13 residues. Written as DNA, the CDR3 is TGTGCCACCTTACACCAGGATCCCTATGGCTACACCTTC. Translated: CATLHQDPYGYTF.

The rearrangement uses TRBV19 and TRBJ2-7, with D possibly matching TRBD1 (6 bases). V was cut by 4 bases and J by 3 bases, with 7 bases left in between. CDR3 size: 12 residues. CDR1 is LNHDA, CDR2 SQIVND, per germline (reference sequence). In DNA form, the CDR3 reads TGTGCCAGTAGTACGGACAGCTACGAGCAGTACTTC. It codes for CASSTDSYEQYF.

J is TRBJ1-1 and V is TRBV5-5, with a possible D match to TRBD1 (5 bases). The V gene's germline CDR1 is SGHKS and CDR2 YYEKEE (reference sequence). The CDR3 sequence is 12 residues long. V lost 1 base to trimming and J lost 8 bases, with 9 bases between them. CDR3 sequence reads: CASSLWAGEAFF. CDR3 sequence (DNA): TGTGCCAGCAGCTTGTGGGCAGGGGAAGCTTTCTTT.

The rearrangement links TRBV5-4 to TRBJ2-5; either TRBD1 or TRBD2 may fit D (5 bases each). The last part of the DNA fits TRBJ2-7 better; the J call may be wrong. The CDR3 is made up of 15 amino acids. Germline CDR1 reads SGHNT; CDR2 reads YYREEE (reference sequence). CDR3 amino acids: CASSGGAATTYEQYF. In DNA, the CDR3 is TGTGCCAGCAGCGGGGGTGCTGCGACAACCTACGAGCAGTACTTC.

The V gene is TRBV29-1, the J gene TRBJ2-7, with 8 bases matching TRBD2. V lost 3 bases to trimming and J lost 5 bases; unmatched junction nucleotides: 9. Germline V CDR1 and CDR2: SQVTM, ANQGSEA. This CDR3 spans 14 amino acids. The CDR3, as DNA: TGCAGCGTTGACCCGGGACTAGGGAGCAACGAGCAGTACTTC. It codes for CSVDPGLGSNEQYF.

This clone was found once. V usage is TRBV6-5 and J usage is TRBJ1-2; TRBD1 agrees at 8 bases. The CDR3 spans 14 residues. V dropped 5 bases and J dropped 3; count of bases not matched to a gene: 5. Looked up from germline, CDR1 is MNHEY and CDR2 is SVGAGI. The CDR3 DNA reads TGTGCCAGCAGTGGACAGGGCCCTTACTATGGCTACACCTTC. Protein product: CASSGQGPYYGYTF.

In this sample, this clone turned up a few times. This chain links TRBV5-6 with TRBJ2-1; D might be TRBD2 (6 bases). This CDR3 has 15 residues. Germline lookup yields CDR1 SGHDT and CDR2 YYEEEE. Trimming removed 1 base at V and 8 bases at J, with 16 bases between. CDR3 sequence: CASSLWGPQRDEQFF. In nucleotides, the CDR3 is TGTGCCAGCAGCTTGTGGGGTCCCCAGCGGGATGAGCAGTTCTTC.

The chain is built from TRBV4-3 and TRBJ1-2; D ambiguous. The V and J ends lost 4 bases and 5 bases respectively, with 11 bases between them. Germline CDR1 reads LGHNA; CDR2 reads YSLEER. The CDR3 is made up of 13 amino acids. CDR3 region: CASSREIQYGYTF. For the CDR3, the DNA is TGCGCCAGCAGCCGCGAAATACAGTATGGCTACACCTTC.

The rearrangement uses TRBV18 and TRBJ1-5; D perhaps matches TRBD1 (5 bases). This CDR3 is built from 16 residues. Germline lookup yields CDR1 KGHSH and CDR2 LQKENI. Deletions cut 6 bases from V and 0 bases from J, with 15 bases between. CDR3 residues: CASSLTTDYSNQPQHF. Here the CDR3 DNA reads TGTGCCAGCTCCTTGACGACAGATTATAGCAATCAGCCCCAGCATTTT.

This chain joins TRBV16 and TRBJ2-7; a weak D match, TRBD1 (5 bases). The CDR3 runs 14 residues. Trimming shortened V by 4 bases and J by 5 bases, and 15 bases separated the two germline ends. Germline CDR1 and CDR2: KGHSY and FQNENV. The CDR3 spells CASSPRSTGNEQYF. CDR3 in DNA: TGTGCCAGCAGCCCCAGGTCAACAGGTAACGAGCAGTACTTC.

The chain links TRBV27 to TRBJ2-1; 8 bases are a match to TRBD2. This CDR3 contains 16 residues. Germline trimming cut 0 bases from V and 5 bases from J; bases unmatched to any gene: 6. Germline CDR1 MNHEY, CDR2 SMNVEV (reference sequence). CDR3 bases: TGTGCCAGCAGTTTATCACCCGGGGGGGTAAACAATGAGCAGTTCTTC. Encoded protein: CASSLSPGGVNNEQFF.

This clone was picked up one time. The gene calls are TRBV11-2 and TRBJ2-3; TRBD2 matches at 16 bases. This CDR3 has 15 amino acids. Germline assignment: CDR1 SGHAT and CDR2 FQNNGV. V lost 10 bases to trimming and J lost 4 bases; unmatched junction nucleotides: 5. CDR3 coding DNA: TGTGCCACCACGGGACTAGCGGGGGGGTCAGATACGCAGTATTTT. This translates into CATTGLAGGSDTQYF.

This clone occurred a few times. The chain combines TRBV9 with TRBJ1-1; 7 bases align to TRBD1. Germline assignment: CDR1 SGDLS and CDR2 YYNGEE. J was trimmed by 4 bases and V by 4 bases; bases with no gene match: 10. The CDR3 is 15 amino acids. The CDR3 DNA sequence: TGTGCCAGCAGCCCCCCAATAACAGGGGCCACTGAAGCTTTCTTT. It codes for CASSPPITGATEAFF.

The chain links TRBV5-6 to TRBJ2-3; 8 bases align to TRBD2. Trimming cost V 3 bases and J 0 bases; bases outside gene matches: 9. The CDR3 is made up of 17 amino acids. CDR1 is SGHDT and CDR2 is YYEEEE in the germline V gene. The CDR3 sequence is CASSSFGRGGSTDTQYF. DNA for the CDR3: TGTGCCAGCAGCTCCTTTGGACGGGGGGGTAGCACAGATACGCAGTATTTT.

The gene calls are TRBV2 and TRBJ2-7, with 9 nucleotides matching TRBD2. The J segment lost 4 bases and the V segment lost 4 bases, leaving 8 bases of the junction unmatched. The CDR3 runs to 15 residues. Germline V CDR1 and CDR2: SNHLY, FYNNEI. CDR3 residues: CASSGVAGALYEQYF. The CDR3 bases are TGTGCCAGCAGTGGGGTAGCGGGGGCTCTTTACGAGCAGTACTTC.

By sample share, this clone is medium-sized. The CDR3 DNA reads TGTGCCAGCAGTACAGGGCTGTTCACTGAAGCTTTCTTT. Protein sequence: CASSTGLFTEAFF. This sequence joins TRBV6-6 and TRBJ1-1; a possible D gene is TRBD1 (6 bases). CDR1 is MNHNY, CDR2 SVGAGI, per germline (reference sequence). Trimming removed 5 bases from V and 4 bases from J, with 11 bases in between. CDR3 length: 13 residues.

The chain links TRBV6-5 to TRBJ2-5; TRBD2 matches 7 bases. This CDR3 region has 13 residues. The germline V gene has CDR1 MNHEY and CDR2 SVGAGI. V was clipped by 7 bases and J by 4 bases; unmatched bases: 6. The CDR3 region has the DNA TGTGCCAGCACCCCACCGGGGGGAGAGACCCAGTACTTC. Residues: CASTPPGGETQYF.

The chain combines TRBV27 with TRBJ2-7; D not resolved. Germline CDR1 is MNHEY and CDR2 is SMNVEV (reference sequence). The CDR3 runs to 13 residues. With 2 bases removed from V and 2 bases from J, the gap between germline ends came to 7 bases. CDR3 coding DNA: TGTGCCAGCAGTTTAAGCCTAGCCTACGAGCAGTACTTC. It is translated as CASSLSLAYEQYF.

The chain combines TRBV13 with TRBJ1-5; 8 bases are shared with TRBD1. With V trimmed by 5 bases and J by 3 bases, 6 bases remained unmatched. This CDR3 region has 15 residues. Germline CDR1 reads PRHDT; CDR2 reads FYEKMQ (reference sequence). CDR3 nucleotides: TGTGCCAGCAGCCCCCGGACAGGGAACAATCAGCCCCAGCATTTT. This translates into CASSPRTGNNQPQHF.

The rearrangement uses TRBV4-1 and TRBJ2-7, with 7 bases matching TRBD2. Trimming cost V 5 bases and J 0 bases; bases outside gene matches: 4. The V gene's germline CDR1 is MGHRA and CDR2 YSYEKL. The CDR3 loop spans 14 amino acids. The CDR3 bases are TGCGCCAGCAGCTCCCTAGCGGACTCCTACGAGCAGTACTTC. This encodes CASSSLADSYEQYF.

This clone has just a few counts. The rearrangement joins TRBV27 to TRBJ2-5; 12 nucleotides line up with TRBD2. V was clipped by 6 bases and J by 2 bases; unmatched bases: 10. CDR3 length: 17 residues. CDR1 is MNHEY, CDR2 SMNVEV, per germline (reference sequence). CDR3 sequence (DNA): TGTGCCAGCAGCTGGGACGGACTAGCGGGAACACAAGAGACCCAGTACTTC. The encoded protein is CASSWDGLAGTQETQYF.